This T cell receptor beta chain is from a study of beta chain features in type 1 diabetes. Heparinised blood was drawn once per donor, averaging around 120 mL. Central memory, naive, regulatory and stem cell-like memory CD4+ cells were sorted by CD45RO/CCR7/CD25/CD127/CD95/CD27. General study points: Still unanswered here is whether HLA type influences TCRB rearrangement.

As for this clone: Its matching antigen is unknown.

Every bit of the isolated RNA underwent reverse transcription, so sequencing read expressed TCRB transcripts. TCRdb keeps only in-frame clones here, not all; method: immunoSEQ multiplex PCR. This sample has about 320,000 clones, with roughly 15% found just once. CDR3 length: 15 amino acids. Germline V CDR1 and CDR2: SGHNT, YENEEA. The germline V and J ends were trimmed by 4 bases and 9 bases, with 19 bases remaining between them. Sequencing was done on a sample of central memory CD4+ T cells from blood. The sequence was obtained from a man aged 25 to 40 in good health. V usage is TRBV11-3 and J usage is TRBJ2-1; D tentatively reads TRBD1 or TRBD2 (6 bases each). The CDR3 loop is CASSSRLYGGTEQFF. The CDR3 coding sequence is TGTGCCAGCAGCTCGAGGCTGTACGGGGGCACTGAGCAGTTCTTC.